Listed here are 7 T cell receptor beta chains from one sample, sequenced in a study of cytotoxic CD8 clonotypes in ibrutinib-treated CLL. Sequencing used immunoSEQ multiplex PCR; TCRdb keeps in-frame clones, though not all of them. The top ten hold approximately 3% of the sample, which has 55,000 to 80,000 clones, 90% seen once. This specimen was PBMCs, taken after 12 months of ibrutinib treatment. Every receptor here comes from a human donor with chronic lymphocytic leukemia.

This clone came up once. CDR3 region: CASPGPEAFF. The CDR3 nucleotides read TGTGCCAGCCCGGGGCCAGAAGCTTTCTTT. The chain joins TRBV7-7 to TRBJ1-1, with D perhaps TRBD1 (5 bases). This CDR3 has 10 amino acids. Trimming took off 8 bases at V and 8 bases at J, with 9 bases between the two ends. Germline V gene sequence: CDR1 SSHAT, CDR2 FNYEAQ (reference sequence).

This sequence joins TRBV11-2 and TRBJ2-5; D is ambiguous. V dropped 1 base and J dropped 2 bases, with 11 bases sitting between them. The CDR3 consists of 15 residues. Germline V CDR1 and CDR2: SGHAT, FQNNGV. CDR3 sequence (DNA): TGTGCCAGCAGCTTAGGTGGGCAGCATCAAGAGACCCAGTACTTC. Translated: CASSLGGQHQETQYF.

This clone has only one observation. The V and J genes are TRBV7-8 and TRBJ1-1, with 10 positions matching TRBD1. Per germline, CDR1 SGHVS and CDR2 FQNEAQ. The CDR3 runs to 17 residues. V was clipped by 0 bases and J by 6 bases; unmatched bases: 10. CDR3 region: CASSLALGGQGTPEAFF. The CDR3 DNA reads as TGTGCCAGCAGCTTAGCCCTTGGGGGACAGGGGACGCCTGAAGCTTTCTTT.

The chain uses TRBV28 and TRBJ1-5; no reliable D call. The CDR3 runs 14 residues. V was shortened by 5 bases and J by 7 bases, with 15 bases between the two germline ends. Germline V lookup: CDR1 MDHEN, CDR2 SYDVKM. The DNA of the CDR3 is TGTGCCAGCAGTCTCCGCGGGGAAGGCCAGCCCCAGCATTTT. It translates to CASSLRGEGQPQHF.

V and J are TRBV27 and TRBJ1-1; perhaps TRBD1 as D (5 bases). The V and J ends lost 5 bases and 10 bases respectively, with 20 bases between them. The length of the CDR3 is 14 residues. Germline V lookup: CDR1 MNHEY, CDR2 SMNVEV (reference sequence). DNA for the CDR3: TGTGCCAGCAGTAGTCGGACACAACAACCAGGAGCTTTCTTT. This translates into CASSSRTQQPGAFF.

The rearrangement joins TRBV10-1 to TRBJ2-3; 10 nucleotides align to TRBD2. Germline V gives CDR1 WNHNN, CDR2 SYGVQD (reference sequence). The V and J ends lost 9 bases and 1 base, in that order; junction bases with no gene match: 4. CDR3 length: 14 residues. The CDR3 loop is CARGGTSGTDTQYF. The CDR3 bases are TGCGCCAGGGGAGGGACTAGCGGCACAGATACGCAGTATTTT.

This clone was observed once. The chain employs TRBV19 and TRBJ1-3; the D gene is possibly TRBD1 (6 bases). Germline assignment: CDR1 LNHDA and CDR2 SQIVND (reference sequence). The V and J ends lost 1 base and 0 bases respectively, with 10 bases between them. The CDR3 is 16 amino acids. The CDR3 coding sequence is TGTGCCAGTAGTATAGGCGGACAGATCTCTGGAAACACCATATATTTT. This translates into CASSIGGQISGNTIYF.